The 31 T cell receptor beta chains below were found in one sample sequenced in a study of cytomegalovirus exposure and HLA in healthy donors. Clones were sequenced by immunoSEQ multiplex PCR, and TCRdb holds only the in-frame ones, with some missing. This table holds roughly 60,000 clones, 85% to 95% found once. The sequenced sample consisted of PBMCs. The receptors here all came from a woman under 30 in good health and CMV-seropositive.

The chain is built from TRBV7-3 and TRBJ2-1; perhaps TRBD1 as D (6 bases). Deletions cut 6 bases from V and 8 bases from J, with 17 bases between. The CDR3 sequence is 14 residues long. Germline lookup yields CDR1 SGHTA and CDR2 FQGTGA. This CDR3 reads CASSYIGGSDEQFF. CDR3 nucleotide sequence: TGTGCCAGCAGTTATATAGGGGGTTCGGATGAGCAGTTCTTC.

V gene TRBV7-9 combines with J gene TRBJ1-4; D perhaps matches TRBD1 (6 bases). The CDR3 contains 15 residues. CDR1 and CDR2 from the germline V gene are SEHNR and FQNEAQ (reference sequence). The germline V and J ends were trimmed by 0 bases and 5 bases, with 10 bases remaining between them. CDR3 DNA sequence: TGTGCCAGCAGCTTAGCCGGGGGGCGCAATGAAAAACTGTTTTTT. This codes for CASSLAGGRNEKLFF.

This clone was seen only once. V and J are TRBV5-5 and TRBJ1-4; no reliable D call. In germline, CDR1 is SGHKS, CDR2 YYEKEE (reference sequence). The CDR3 is 14 residues long. The ends were cut back, 1 base at V and 0 bases at J, with 4 bases in the middle. CDR3 sequence reads: CASSLPSTNEKLFF. CDR3 DNA: TGTGCCAGCAGCTTGCCCTCAACTAATGAAAAACTGTTTTTT.

The genes are TRBV5-1 and TRBJ2-2, with a possible D match to TRBD2 (5 bases). The V end lost 4 bases, the J end lost 3 bases, and 13 bases lay between the germline ends. The CDR3 runs to 15 residues. Germline-derived CDR1 and CDR2 are SGHRS and YFSETQ. This CDR3 reads CASSGNSDHTGELFF. CDR3 coding DNA: TGCGCCAGCAGCGGAAATAGCGATCACACCGGGGAGCTGTTTTTT. The full variable domain, in which reference TRBV5-1 and TRBJ2-2 provide the parts outside the CDR3, is KAGVTQTPRYLIKTRGQQVTLSCSPISGHRSVSWYQQTPGQGLQFLFEYFSETQRNKGNFPGRFSGRQFSNSRSEMNVSTLELGDSALYLCASSGNSDHTGELFFGEGSRLTVL.

The genes are TRBV19 and TRBJ2-7, with 9 bases identical to TRBD1. Germline assignment: CDR1 LNHDA and CDR2 SQIVND (reference sequence). This CDR3 region has 15 residues. The ends lost 5 bases at V and 2 bases at J; junction bases unmatched: 7. The CDR3 DNA reads TGTGCCAGTAGTGTTACAGGGGGCGCTCCCTACGAGCAGTACTTC. It is translated as CASSVTGGAPYEQYF.

The rearrangement links TRBV18 to TRBJ2-5; 7 nucleotides match TRBD1. Per the germline V gene, CDR1 is KGHSH and CDR2 is LQKENI. This CDR3 contains 16 residues. V lost 3 bases and J lost 5; bases outside the gene matches: 12. The CDR3 bases are TGTGCCAGCTCACCCTTTGTTCAGGGGGTATCCGAGACCCAGTACTTC. It is translated as CASSPFVQGVSETQYF.

The gene calls are TRBV19 and TRBJ1-2; TRBD1 matches 7 bases. The CDR3 has 12 amino acids. Germline CDR1 reads LNHDA; CDR2 reads SQIVND (reference sequence). V lost 6 bases to trimming and J lost 4 bases; unmatched junction nucleotides: 2. The CDR3 protein is CASRTGLYGYTF. Here the CDR3 DNA reads TGTGCCAGTAGGACAGGGCTCTATGGCTACACCTTC.

The rearrangement uses TRBV19 and TRBJ2-3; D is uncertain. The CDR3 is made up of 12 amino acids. Germline CDR1 is LNHDA and CDR2 is SQIVND (reference sequence). The V gene lost 6 bases and the J gene lost 2 bases, with 6 bases spanning the gap. This CDR3 reads CASRSNTDTQYF. DNA for the CDR3: TGTGCCAGTAGATCTAACACAGATACGCAGTATTTT.

In its sample, this clone was seen a few times. This rearrangement joins TRBV14 to TRBJ1-6, with 7 bases aligning to TRBD1. The germline V gene encodes CDR1 SGHDN and CDR2 FVKESK. There are 14 residues in the CDR3. V dropped 4 bases and J dropped 4; count of bases not matched to a gene: 1. CDR3 nucleotides: TGTGCCAGCAGCCGGGGACAGTATAATTCACCCCTCCACTTT. Translating it yields CASSRGQYNSPLHF.

The chain has TRBV19 and TRBJ1-5; weak D call: TRBD1 (5 bases). This CDR3 has 15 amino acids. The ends were cut back, 7 bases at V and 0 bases at J, with 13 bases in the middle. Germline CDR1 is LNHDA and CDR2 is SQIVND (reference sequence). CDR3 sequence: CASTGVDYSNQPQHF. The CDR3 region has the DNA TGTGCCAGTACGGGGGTTGACTATAGCAATCAGCCCCAGCATTTT.

The chain uses TRBV30 and TRBJ2-7, with a tentative D call TRBD1 (5 bases). V was pared by 2 bases and J by 1 base, with 9 bases between. CDR3 length: 13 residues. The V gene's germline CDR1 is GTSNPN and CDR2 SVGIG (reference sequence). The CDR3 loop is CAWSTKGSYEQYF. CDR3 DNA: TGTGCCTGGAGTACTAAGGGGTCCTACGAGCAGTACTTC.

CDR3 loop: CASSIPTSPAVSYNEQFF. The CDR3 DNA reads TGTGCCAGTAGTATTCCCACTAGCCCCGCCGTCTCCTACAATGAGCAGTTCTTC. The chain joins TRBV19 to TRBJ2-1, with D perhaps matching TRBD2 (6 bases). Trimming pared 3 bases from V and 0 bases from J, leaving 18 bases between. CDR1 is LNHDA, CDR2 SQIVND, per germline (reference sequence). The CDR3 runs 18 residues.

This clone was observed a single time. The chain uses TRBV18 and TRBJ1-5, with 7 nucleotides matching TRBD1. The germline CDR1 and CDR2 sequences are KGHSH and LQKENI. Trimming removed 0 bases from V and 3 bases from J; junction bases left unmatched: 8. This CDR3 contains 17 residues. In nucleotides, the CDR3 is TGTGCCAGCTCACCACCGTTTACGGGACAGCCCAATCAGCCCCAGCATTTT. Its translation is CASSPPFTGQPNQPQHF.

The chain recombines TRBV10-2 with TRBJ2-2; no clear D. Trimming shortened V by 3 bases and J by 0 bases, and 8 bases separated the two germline ends. This CDR3 spans 15 amino acids. The V gene's germline CDR1 is WSHSY and CDR2 SAAADI. CDR3 sequence reads: CASSERRTNTGELFF. The CDR3 DNA follows: TGCGCCAGCAGTGAACGGCGGACGAACACCGGGGAGCTGTTTTTT.

This chain connects TRBV14 to TRBJ2-2; D perhaps matches TRBD2 (7 bases). CDR3 length: 17 residues. The germline CDR1 and CDR2 sequences are SGHDN and FVKESK. Trimming cost V 4 bases and J 2 bases, with 17 bases left between them. CDR3 in amino acids: CASSRGGRGRNTGELFF. In DNA form, the CDR3 reads TGTGCCAGCAGCCGGGGGGGCAGGGGCCGAAACACCGGGGAGCTGTTTTTT.

The V gene is TRBV7-9, the J gene TRBJ1-4; 9 positions agree with TRBD1. In germline, CDR1 is SEHNR, CDR2 FQNEAQ (reference sequence). J lost 5 bases, V lost 5 bases, and 6 bases had no gene match. This CDR3 is built from 15 residues. The CDR3 sequence: CASSPEDRGNEKLFF. The CDR3, as DNA: TGTGCCAGCAGCCCGGAGGACAGGGGAAATGAAAAACTGTTTTTT.

V is TRBV5-1 and J is TRBJ2-3, with TRBD2 as a possible D gene (6 bases). V was pared by 1 base and J by 1 base, with 13 bases between. Germline assignment: CDR1 SGHRS and CDR2 YFSETQ. CDR3 length: 16 residues. The CDR3 loop reads CASSLSPGLGTDTQYF. DNA for the CDR3: TGCGCCAGCAGCTTGTCTCCGGGACTGGGCACAGATACGCAGTATTTT.

The rearrangement joins TRBV15 to TRBJ2-7, with 9 bases lining up with TRBD1. This CDR3 comprises 16 residues. J gave up 5 bases and V 0 bases, and 8 bases lay outside the gene matches. CDR1 is LNHNV and CDR2 is YYDKDF in the germline V gene (reference sequence). CDR3 nucleotides: TGTGCCACCAGCAGAGATTACGAGGACAGGGGCCACGAGCAGTACTTC. Protein product: CATSRDYEDRGHEQYF.

The gene calls are TRBV29-1 and TRBJ1-5, with TRBD1 matching 12 bases. J lost 7 bases, V lost 4 bases, and 8 bases had no gene match. The CDR3 has 15 residues. CDR1 is SQVTM and CDR2 is ANQGSEA in the germline V gene. CDR3 sequence reads: CSVVVGTGGRQPQHF. For the CDR3, the DNA is TGCAGCGTTGTAGTCGGGACAGGGGGCAGGCAGCCCCAGCATTTT.

The rearrangement joins TRBV7-3 to TRBJ2-3; TRBD2 matches at 10 bases. J was trimmed by 6 bases and V by 5 bases; bases with no gene match: 8. The CDR3 is 15 residues long. Germline loops: CDR1 SGHTA, CDR2 FQGTGA. The CDR3 region has the DNA TGTGCCAGCAGCCCTAGCGGGGGATTCACGGATACGCAGTATTTT. Translated: CASSPSGGFTDTQYF. The full variable domain, in which reference TRBV7-3 and TRBJ2-3 provide the parts outside the CDR3, is GAGVSQTPSNKVTEKGKYVELRCDPISGHTALYWYRQSLGQGPEFLIYFQGTGAADDSGLPNDRFFAVRPEGSVSTLKIQRTERGDSAVYLCASSPSGGFTDTQYFGPGTRLTVL.

This sequence joins TRBV27 and TRBJ2-7, with D tentatively TRBD1 (6 bases). The CDR3 has 14 amino acids. V was clipped by 2 bases and J by 2 bases, with 10 bases between them. Germline V gene data show CDR1 as MNHEY and CDR2 as SMNVEV (reference sequence). The CDR3 sequence: CASSLGGRAYEQYF. DNA of the CDR3: TGTGCCAGCAGTTTAGGGGGCCGAGCCTACGAGCAGTACTTC.

This chain links TRBV5-4 with TRBJ2-1; TRBD2 is a possible D gene (6 bases). V lost 7 bases and J 10 bases, leaving 15 bases between the germline ends. Germline-derived CDR1 and CDR2 are SGHNT and YYREEE (reference sequence). The length of the CDR3 is 12 residues. CDR3 DNA: TGTGCCAGCCGCGGGGCGAAGCGCGAGCAGTTCTTC. Translated: CASRGAKREQFF.

This clone was detected only once. The chain recombines TRBV27 with TRBJ2-1; D might be TRBD2 (7 bases). The V gene lost 4 bases and the J gene lost 5 bases, with 15 bases spanning the gap. Germline CDR1 reads MNHEY; CDR2 reads SMNVEV (reference sequence). The CDR3 contains 15 residues. CDR3 sequence (DNA): TGTGCCAGCAGTTCGGGGGGCGCGGGGCACAATGAGCAGTTCTTC. Translating it yields CASSSGGAGHNEQFF.

The gene calls are TRBV7-9 and TRBJ2-2, with no clear D. The V and J ends lost 2 bases and 6 bases respectively, with 13 bases between them. Looked up from germline, CDR1 is SEHNR and CDR2 is FQNEAQ (reference sequence). The CDR3 length is 15 residues. In nucleotides, the CDR3 is TGTGCCAGCAGCTTATCACCTAGTGGTGCCGGGGAGCTGTTTTTT. Residues: CASSLSPSGAGELFF.

The chain carries TRBV7-9 and TRBJ2-7; TRBD1 aligns across 10 bases. Looked up from germline, CDR1 is SEHNR and CDR2 is FQNEAQ (reference sequence). There are 16 residues in the CDR3. Germline trimming cut 2 bases from V and 2 bases from J; bases unmatched to any gene: 6. The DNA for the CDR3 is TGTGCCAGCAGCTTAATGGTCGGACAGGGGGCCTACGAGCAGTACTTC. This codes for CASSLMVGQGAYEQYF. Full variable domain (missing parts from reference TRBV7-9 and TRBJ2-7): DTGVSQNPRHKITKRGQNVTFRCDPISEHNRLYWYRQTLGQGPEFLTYFQNEAQLEKSRLLSDRFSAERPKGSFSTLEIQRTEQGDSAMYLCASSLMVGQGAYEQYFGPGTRLTVT.

CDR3 DNA sequence: TGTGCCAGCAGTTACTCCCGAGGACAGGGAAAGCAGTACTTC. Protein: CASSYSRGQGKQYF. The V call is TRBV6-5, the J call TRBJ2-7; 8 bases are shared with TRBD1. Trimming cost V 0 bases and J 8 bases; bases outside gene matches: 6. The CDR3 runs 14 residues. Germline assignment: CDR1 MNHEY and CDR2 SVGAGI.

The chain is built from TRBV2 and TRBJ2-1, with D possibly TRBD1 on 5 matching bases. This CDR3 is 14 amino acids long. V lost 4 bases and J lost 7, with 14 bases in between. Germline values: CDR1 SNHLY, CDR2 FYNNEI. CDR3 sequence: CASSALIQANEQFF. In DNA form, the CDR3 reads TGTGCCAGCAGTGCACTAATACAGGCTAATGAGCAGTTCTTC.

This chain joins TRBV6-6 and TRBJ1-5; a weak D match, TRBD1 (5 bases). The CDR3 runs 16 residues. Germline values: CDR1 MNHNY, CDR2 SVGAGI (reference sequence). Deletions cut 2 bases from V and 6 bases from J, with 17 bases between. CDR3 sequence reads: CASSYADRIMSQPQHF. In DNA, the CDR3 is TGTGCCAGCAGTTACGCCGACAGAATAATGTCTCAGCCCCAGCATTTT.

The V call is TRBV28, the J call TRBJ2-1; 8 bases agree with TRBD1. With V trimmed by 6 bases and J by 0 bases, 4 bases remained unmatched. Germline V gives CDR1 MDHEN, CDR2 SYDVKM. The CDR3 is 15 amino acids. The chain's CDR3 is CASRRDRISYNEQFF. The DNA of the CDR3 is TGTGCCAGCAGGAGGGACAGGATCTCCTACAATGAGCAGTTCTTC. The full variable domain, its missing parts supplied by reference TRBV28 and TRBJ2-1, is DVKVTQSSRYLVKRTGEKVFLECVQDMDHENMFWYRQDPGLGLRLIYFSYDVKMKEKGDIPEGYSVSREKKERFSLILESASTNQTSMYLCASRRDRISYNEQFFGPGTRLTVL.

The chain employs TRBV7-3 and TRBJ2-3, with 10 bases that match TRBD2. V was clipped by 5 bases and J by 12 bases; unmatched bases: 5. The germline CDR1 and CDR2 sequences are SGHTA and FQGTGA. CDR3 length equals 12 residues. CDR3 DNA: TGTGCCAGCAGCCCAAAGCGGGAGGGCCAGTATTTT. Amino acid sequence: CASSPKREGQYF.

The chain carries TRBV7-2 and TRBJ2-1; TRBD2 aligns across 8 bases. Germline CDR1 and CDR2: SGHTA and FQGNSA. After removal of 4 bases from V and 0 bases from J, the junction contained 5 bases not matched to a gene. The CDR3 is made up of 16 amino acids. The CDR3 region has the DNA TGTGCCAGCAGCTCTAGCGGGCTTAGCTCCTACAATGAGCAGTTCTTC. Translated, it gives CASSSSGLSSYNEQFF.